The entry below gives a single T cell receptor (beta chain) sequence along with its context. Germline V gene sequence: CDR1 LNHDA, CDR2 SQIVND (reference sequence). Trimming shortened V by 5 bases and J by 2 bases, and 22 bases separated the two germline ends. The CDR3 extends over 17 amino acids. These data originate in a study of blood T cell repertoires in COVID-19. Seattle-derived patients entered the study during active infection and were followed longitudinally. Per the study methods: How many nucleated cells were present was estimated from reference gene primer amplification. The method was immunoSEQ multiplex PCR; TCRdb's version includes in-frame clones alone and lacks a portion of them. V and J calls plus clone size are reproduced from that table; the DNA served to infer D and trimming. Here the sample spans approximately 300,000 clones, 90% being singletons.

The V call is TRBV19, the J call TRBJ2-7; D may be TRBD1 (6 bases). This receptor was obtained from a woman aged 30 to 39 with COVID-19, enrolled during active disease. The sequenced material came from peripheral blood. The CDR3 nucleotides read TGTGCCAGTAGTGAACAGAGGGGGAATTGGGATACCTACGAGCAGTACTTC. Amino acid sequence: CASSEQRGNWDTYEQYF. Supplemented by reference TRBV19 and TRBJ2-7, the full variable domain reads DGGITQSPKYLFRKEGQNVTLSCEQNLNHDAMYWYRQDPGQGLRLIYYSQIVNDFQKGDIAEGYSVSREKKESFPLTVTSAQKNPTAFYLCASSEQRGNWDTYEQYFGPGTRLTVT.